These 29 T cell receptor beta chains came from one sample sequenced in a study of follicular helper T cells after annual influenza vaccination. The time point was: 2015-2016 season, 7 days after influenza vaccination. The method was immunoSEQ multiplex PCR; TCRdb's version includes in-frame clones alone and lacks a portion of them. The sample carries 5,700 or so clones, less than 90% recorded once. The source material was CXCR5+ CD38- circulating T follicular helper cells from blood, sampled 7 days after influenza vaccination. The subset: circulating Tfh, non-naive CD4+CXCR5+PD-1+ (ICOS+CD38+ or ICOS-CD38-). The origin of the receptors is an adult who received the influenza vaccine.

CDR3 amino acids: CASSFMTRGELFF. Written as DNA, the CDR3 is TGTGCCAGCAGCTTTATGACTAGGGGGGAGCTGTTTTTT. This sequence joins TRBV7-9 and TRBJ2-2, with D tentatively TRBD2 (6 bases). There are 13 residues in the CDR3. With 3 bases removed from V and 8 bases from J, the gap between germline ends came to 10 bases. Germline CDR1 reads SEHNR; CDR2 reads FQNEAQ (reference sequence). The entire variable domain, with the rest obtained from reference TRBV7-9 and TRBJ2-2, is as follows: DTGVSQNPRHKITKRGQNVTFRCDPISEHNRLYWYRQTLGQGPEFLTYFQNEAQLEKSRLLSDRFSAERPKGSFSTLEIQRTEQGDSAMYLCASSFMTRGELFFGEGSRLTVL.

V usage is TRBV5-6 and J usage is TRBJ2-5; 11 bases fit TRBD1. Trimming at V came to 1 base and at J to 5 bases, leaving 7 bases not matched to a gene. Germline CDR1 and CDR2: SGHDT and YYEEEE. The CDR3 extends over 16 amino acids. DNA for the CDR3: TGTGCCAGCAGCTTGTTGGGACAGGGGGGTCGGGAGACCCAGTACTTC. Its protein is CASSLLGQGGRETQYF.

This sequence joins TRBV5-1 and TRBJ1-3, with 7 bases matching TRBD1. Per germline, CDR1 SGHRS and CDR2 YFSETQ. The CDR3 loop spans 16 amino acids. J lost 3 bases, V lost 4 bases, and 10 bases had no gene match. CDR3 sequence: CASSLTEGAGGNTIYF. The CDR3 DNA reads TGCGCCAGCAGCCTAACCGAGGGGGCGGGTGGAAACACCATATATTTT.

The chain couples TRBV11-2 to TRBJ2-1; D is possibly TRBD2 (5 bases). The germline gives CDR1 SGHAT, CDR2 FQNNGV. Trimming stripped 3 bases from V and 5 bases from J, with 11 bases between. This CDR3 is 14 amino acids long. In nucleotides, the CDR3 is TGTGCCAGCAGCTTGGACTCCCGGGACAATGAGCAGTTCTTC. This sequence encodes CASSLDSRDNEQFF.

This clone was observed a few times. V is TRBV11-2 and J is TRBJ2-1, with 14 nucleotides matching TRBD2. Germline CDR1 and CDR2: SGHAT and FQNNGV. This CDR3 has 17 amino acids. The V and J ends lost 0 bases and 8 bases, in that order; junction bases with no gene match: 6. The CDR3 nucleotides are TGTGCCAGCAGCTTAGATGGGGGACTAGCGGGAGTACATGAGCAGTTCTTC. It codes for CASSLDGGLAGVHEQFF.

The chain links TRBV7-8 to TRBJ1-1; D gene unclear. The germline V gene encodes CDR1 SGHVS and CDR2 FQNEAQ. V was cut by 1 base and J by 3 bases, with 12 bases left in between. This CDR3 contains 15 residues. The CDR3 loop is CASSLGGPGDTEAFF. CDR3 coding DNA: TGTGCCAGCAGCTTAGGAGGCCCCGGGGACACTGAAGCTTTCTTT.

The chain is built from TRBV4-2 and TRBJ2-1; 14 nucleotides line up with TRBD2. Germline V gene data show CDR1 as LGHNA and CDR2 as YNFKEQ. This CDR3 contains 18 residues. V lost 0 bases and J lost 7; bases outside the gene matches: 8. CDR3 sequence (DNA): TGTGCCAGCAGCCAAGAAAGAGTGGGGACTAGCGGGAGAAATGAGCAGTTCTTC. Amino acids: CASSQERVGTSGRNEQFF.

A single count supports this clone. The chain employs TRBV6-1 and TRBJ1-1; D unresolved. The CDR3 is 14 residues long. V lost 10 bases and J 3 bases, leaving 18 bases between the germline ends. Germline values: CDR1 MNHNS, CDR2 SASEGT. CDR3 loop: CATQSNSLDTEAFF. CDR3 sequence (DNA): TGTGCCACCCAATCGAACAGTCTAGACACTGAAGCTTTCTTT.

The chain combines TRBV4-3 with TRBJ2-2; no firm D call. Deletions cut 0 bases from V and 7 bases from J, with 9 bases between. The germline V gene encodes CDR1 LGHNA and CDR2 YSLEER. The CDR3 length is 14 residues. The CDR3 region has the DNA TGCGCCAGCAGCCAAGAGACGGCTATCGGGGAGCTGTTTTTT. The encoded protein is CASSQETAIGELFF.

This sequence joins TRBV6-5 and TRBJ2-7; the D is unclear. The CDR3 contains 11 residues. Germline V gene data show CDR1 as MNHEY and CDR2 as SVGAGI. The V gene lost 6 bases and the J gene lost 3 bases, with 6 bases spanning the gap. Here the CDR3 DNA reads TGTGCCAGCAGGGGTAACTACGAGCAGTACTTC. Protein product: CASRGNYEQYF.

The chain recombines TRBV5-1 with TRBJ2-7; 7 bases line up with TRBD1. The CDR3 has 14 residues. The V gene's germline CDR1 is SGHRS and CDR2 YFSETQ. The V gene end was trimmed by 4 bases and the J gene end by 7 bases; junction bases not matched to a gene: 11. The CDR3 protein is CASSIRDRLSEQYF. DNA for the CDR3: TGCGCCAGCAGCATACGGGACAGATTAAGTGAGCAGTACTTC.

The chain carries TRBV19 and TRBJ1-5; D is undetermined. Germline loops: CDR1 LNHDA, CDR2 SQIVND (reference sequence). This CDR3 region has 13 residues. V lost 4 bases and J 2 bases, leaving 6 bases between the germline ends. The CDR3 DNA reads as TGTGCCAGTAGTAGGCAGGGCAATCAGCCCCAGCATTTT. Amino acids: CASSRQGNQPQHF.

The V and J genes are TRBV5-5 and TRBJ1-2; the D is unclear. The V end lost 0 bases, the J end lost 6 bases, and 9 bases lay between the germline ends. Germline loops: CDR1 SGHKS, CDR2 YYEKEE (reference sequence). The CDR3 runs to 13 residues. This CDR3 reads CASSLVLRDGYTF. The CDR3 nucleotides are TGTGCCAGCAGCTTGGTTCTTAGGGATGGCTACACCTTC.

This sequence joins TRBV5-4 and TRBJ1-2; maybe TRBD1 (5 bases). This CDR3 region has 14 residues. The germline gives CDR1 SGHNT, CDR2 YYREEE (reference sequence). Trimming shortened V by 4 bases and J by 3 bases, and 13 bases separated the two germline ends. The CDR3 loop is CASSLGGSDYGYTF. CDR3 sequence (DNA): TGTGCCAGCAGCCTCGGGGGGTCGGACTATGGCTACACCTTC.

This clone was recorded a few times. The V gene is TRBV2, the J gene TRBJ1-5; 9 bases agree with TRBD1. The CDR3 extends over 15 amino acids. The V segment lost 1 base and the J segment 7 bases; nucleotides outside the gene matches: 5. The V gene's germline CDR1 is SNHLY and CDR2 FYNNEI. The CDR3 reads CASSEEQGAWQPQHF. For the CDR3, the DNA is TGTGCCAGCAGTGAAGAACAGGGGGCTTGGCAGCCCCAGCATTTT.

This clone appeared a single time. The chain employs TRBV18 and TRBJ2-3, with D perhaps being TRBD1 or TRBD2 (6 bases each). This CDR3 spans 16 amino acids. CDR1 and CDR2 from the germline V gene are KGHSH and LQKENI. V lost 3 bases, J lost 0 bases, and 13 bases lay in between. CDR3 DNA: TGTGCCAGCTCACCCCCGGGGGCCCTAAGCACAGATACGCAGTATTTT. Translation: CASSPPGALSTDTQYF. The full variable domain, its missing parts supplied by reference TRBV18 and TRBJ2-3, is NAGVMQNPRHLVRRRGQEARLRCSPMKGHSHVYWYRQLPEEGLKFMVYLQKENIIDESGMPKERFSAEFPKEGPSILRIQQVVRGDSAAYFCASSPPGALSTDTQYFGPGTRLTVL.

The chain employs TRBV28 and TRBJ1-1; D is uncertain. The germline V gene encodes CDR1 MDHEN and CDR2 SYDVKM. CDR3 size: 13 residues. The germline V and J ends were trimmed by 3 bases and 4 bases, with 9 bases remaining between them. The CDR3 DNA is TGTGCCAGCAGTTTCGGGGAAATCACTGAAGCTTTCTTT. This encodes CASSFGEITEAFF.

The genes are TRBV28 and TRBJ2-5, with D perhaps TRBD1 or TRBD2 (5 bases each). This CDR3 has 16 residues. Deletions cut 6 bases from V and 0 bases from J, with 17 bases between. From germline, CDR1 is MDHEN and CDR2 SYDVKM. The CDR3 loop reads CASSPLRDVYQETQYF. DNA of the CDR3: TGTGCCAGCAGCCCTTTACGGGACGTATACCAAGAGACCCAGTACTTC.

The chain carries TRBV6-1 and TRBJ2-7, with 9 nucleotides matching TRBD1. The J segment lost 6 bases and the V segment lost 7 bases, leaving 13 bases of the junction unmatched. Germline assignment: CDR1 MNHNS and CDR2 SASEGT. CDR3 length equals 15 residues. In DNA, the CDR3 is TGTGCCAGCAATCTCAGGGGACAGGGTTTGTCCGAGCAGTACTTC. As protein: CASNLRGQGLSEQYF.

The chain recombines TRBV7-9 with TRBJ1-1, with TRBD1 matching over 8 bases. The CDR3 covers 17 residues. Germline V gene data show CDR1 as SEHNR and CDR2 as FQNEAQ (reference sequence). J gave up 5 bases and V 4 bases, and 15 bases lay outside the gene matches. DNA of the CDR3: TGTGCCAGCAGCTCCGACCTCGAAGGACAGGGTGAAACTGAAGCTTTCTTT. This gives the protein CASSSDLEGQGETEAFF.

The chain combines TRBV28 with TRBJ2-3; TRBD2 aligns across 9 bases. V dropped 7 bases and J dropped 4; count of bases not matched to a gene: 6. From germline, CDR1 is MDHEN and CDR2 SYDVKM. CDR3 length: 14 amino acids. The CDR3: CASTGGGASDTQYF. In DNA form, the CDR3 reads TGTGCCAGCACTGGCGGGGGGGCCTCAGATACGCAGTATTTT.

The chain has TRBV7-9 and TRBJ2-1; 7 bases fit TRBD2. The CDR3 is made up of 14 amino acids. The germline CDR1 and CDR2 sequences are SEHNR and FQNEAQ (reference sequence). The V gene end was trimmed by 10 bases and the J gene end by 2 bases; junction bases not matched to a gene: 8. DNA of the CDR3: TGTGCCACCCCCGGGGCGGGGGCCTACAATGAGCAGTTCTTC. It is translated as CATPGAGAYNEQFF.

The V gene is TRBV4-2, the J gene TRBJ2-3, with 7 bases aligning to TRBD2. V lost 5 bases to trimming and J lost 5 bases; unmatched junction nucleotides: 19. Per germline, CDR1 LGHNA and CDR2 YNFKEQ. The CDR3 is 18 amino acids. The CDR3: CASSTQAPSGPRKDTQYF. CDR3 DNA: TGTGCCAGCAGCACCCAAGCGCCTAGCGGTCCCAGGAAAGATACGCAGTATTTT.

The chain has TRBV14 and TRBJ2-3, with D possibly matching TRBD2 (6 bases). The V gene lost 3 bases and the J gene lost 5 bases, with 9 bases spanning the gap. Germline V gene sequence: CDR1 SGHDN, CDR2 FVKESK. The CDR3 extends over 13 amino acids. Written as DNA, the CDR3 is TGTGCCAGCAGCCATGGAGGGAAAGATACGCAGTATTTT. Amino acids: CASSHGGKDTQYF.

This clone was seen a single time. The chain has TRBV7-8 and TRBJ2-3; D unresolved. Deletions cut 5 bases from V and 0 bases from J, with 6 bases between. The CDR3 loop spans 13 amino acids. The V gene's germline CDR1 is SGHVS and CDR2 FQNEAQ. For the CDR3, the DNA is TGTGCCAGCAGCACACAGAGCACAGATACGCAGTATTTT. It yields the protein CASSTQSTDTQYF.

This clone was seen only once. The chain joins TRBV2 to TRBJ1-1; TRBD1 aligns across 8 bases. This CDR3 has 13 amino acids. V lost 7 bases, J lost 7 bases, and 8 bases stayed unmatched. The germline V gene encodes CDR1 SNHLY and CDR2 FYNNEI. The CDR3 coding sequence is TGTGCCAGCAACCCGACAGGGGTTGGTGAAGCTTTCTTT. Amino acids: CASNPTGVGEAFF.

The CDR3 spells CASSHGHYGYTF. CDR3 in DNA: TGTGCCAGCAGCCATGGCCACTATGGCTACACCTTC. The chain has TRBV28 and TRBJ1-2; no definite D call. Germline V CDR1 and CDR2: MDHEN, SYDVKM. CDR3 length equals 12 residues. With 6 bases removed from V and 3 bases from J, the gap between germline ends came to 8 bases.

This chain uses TRBV4-2 with TRBJ1-2; D possibly corresponds to TRBD1 (5 bases). Trimming took 3 bases from V and 3 from J, leaving 17 bases between them. The germline V gene has CDR1 LGHNA and CDR2 YNFKEQ. The CDR3 length is 16 residues. CDR3 residues: CASSQNAVGGDYGYTF. The CDR3, as DNA: TGTGCCAGCAGCCAGAATGCGGTGGGAGGGGACTATGGCTACACCTTC.

The chain carries TRBV5-1 and TRBJ1-3; 12 bases are a match to TRBD1. J was trimmed by 0 bases and V by 0 bases; bases with no gene match: 4. The length of the CDR3 is 18 residues. Germline values: CDR1 SGHRS, CDR2 YFSETQ. In DNA form, the CDR3 reads TGCGCCAGCAGCTTGGCGGGGACAGGGGGCCTCTCTGGAAACACCATATATTTT. Encoded protein: CASSLAGTGGLSGNTIYF.